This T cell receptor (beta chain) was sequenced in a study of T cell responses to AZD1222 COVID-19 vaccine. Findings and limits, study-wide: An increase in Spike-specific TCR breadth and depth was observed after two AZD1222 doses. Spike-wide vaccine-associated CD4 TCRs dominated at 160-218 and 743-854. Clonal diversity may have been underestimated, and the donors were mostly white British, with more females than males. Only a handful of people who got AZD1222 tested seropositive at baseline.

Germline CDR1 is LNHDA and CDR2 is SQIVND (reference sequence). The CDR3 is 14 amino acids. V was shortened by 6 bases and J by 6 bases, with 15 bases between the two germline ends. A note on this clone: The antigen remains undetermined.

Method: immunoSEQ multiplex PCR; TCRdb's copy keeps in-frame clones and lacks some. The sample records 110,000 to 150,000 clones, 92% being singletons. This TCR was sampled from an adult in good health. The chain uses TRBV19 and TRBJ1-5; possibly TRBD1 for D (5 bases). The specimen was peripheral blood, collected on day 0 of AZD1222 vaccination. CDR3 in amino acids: CASRPGPQIQPQHF. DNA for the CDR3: TGTGCCAGTAGGCCGGGGCCGCAGATTCAGCCCCAGCATTTT.